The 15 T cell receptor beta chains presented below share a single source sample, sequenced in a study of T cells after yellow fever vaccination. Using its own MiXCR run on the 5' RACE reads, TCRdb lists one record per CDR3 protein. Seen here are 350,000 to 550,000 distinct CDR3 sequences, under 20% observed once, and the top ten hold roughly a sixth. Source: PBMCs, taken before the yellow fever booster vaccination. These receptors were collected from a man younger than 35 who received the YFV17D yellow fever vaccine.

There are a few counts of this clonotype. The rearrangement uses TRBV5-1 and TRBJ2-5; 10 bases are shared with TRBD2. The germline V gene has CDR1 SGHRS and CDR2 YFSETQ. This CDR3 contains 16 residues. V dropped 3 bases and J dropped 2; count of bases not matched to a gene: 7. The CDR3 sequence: CASSSSLAGEQETQYF. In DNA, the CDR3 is TGCGCCAGCAGCTCCTCCCTAGCGGGGGAACAAGAGACCCAGTACTTC.

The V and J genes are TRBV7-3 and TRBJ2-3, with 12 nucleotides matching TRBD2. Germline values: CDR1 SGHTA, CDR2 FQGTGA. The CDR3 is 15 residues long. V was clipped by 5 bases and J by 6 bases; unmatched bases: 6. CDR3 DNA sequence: TGTGCCAGCAGCCCTGGACTAGCGGGGTTCGATACGCAGTATTTT. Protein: CASSPGLAGFDTQYF.

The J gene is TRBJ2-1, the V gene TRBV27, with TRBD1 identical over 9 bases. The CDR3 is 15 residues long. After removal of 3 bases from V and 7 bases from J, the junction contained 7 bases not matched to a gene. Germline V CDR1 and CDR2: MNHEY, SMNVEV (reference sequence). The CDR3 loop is CASSFLQGAGNEQFF. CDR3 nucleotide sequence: TGTGCCAGCAGTTTCCTACAGGGGGCAGGGAATGAGCAGTTCTTC.

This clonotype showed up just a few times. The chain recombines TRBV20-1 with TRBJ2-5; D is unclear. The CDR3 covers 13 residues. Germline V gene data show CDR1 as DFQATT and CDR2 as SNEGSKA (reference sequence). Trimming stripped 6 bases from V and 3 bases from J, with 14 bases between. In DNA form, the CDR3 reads TGCAGTGCCCAAGTGGGGTGGGAAGAGACCCAGTACTTC. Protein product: CSAQVGWEETQYF.

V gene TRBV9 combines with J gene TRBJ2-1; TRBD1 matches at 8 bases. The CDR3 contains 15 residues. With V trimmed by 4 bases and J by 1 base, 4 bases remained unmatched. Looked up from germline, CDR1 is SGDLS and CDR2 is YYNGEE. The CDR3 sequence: CASSLDRASYNEQFF. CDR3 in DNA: TGTGCCAGCAGCCTGGACAGGGCTTCCTACAATGAGCAGTTCTTC.

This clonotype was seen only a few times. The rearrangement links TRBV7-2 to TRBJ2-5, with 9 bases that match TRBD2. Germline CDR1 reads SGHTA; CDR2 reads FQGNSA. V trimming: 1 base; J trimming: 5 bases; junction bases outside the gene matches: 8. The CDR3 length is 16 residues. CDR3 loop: CASSLGLGGGAETQYF. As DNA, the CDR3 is TGTGCCAGCAGCTTAGGCCTGGGCGGGGGGGCGGAGACCCAGTACTTC.

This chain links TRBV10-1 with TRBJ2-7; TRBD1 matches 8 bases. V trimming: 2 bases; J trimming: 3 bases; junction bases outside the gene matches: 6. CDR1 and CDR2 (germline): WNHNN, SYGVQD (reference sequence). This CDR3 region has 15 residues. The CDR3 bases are TGCGCCAGCAGTGAGGGACAGGGTGAATACTACGAGCAGTACTTC. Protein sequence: CASSEGQGEYYEQYF.

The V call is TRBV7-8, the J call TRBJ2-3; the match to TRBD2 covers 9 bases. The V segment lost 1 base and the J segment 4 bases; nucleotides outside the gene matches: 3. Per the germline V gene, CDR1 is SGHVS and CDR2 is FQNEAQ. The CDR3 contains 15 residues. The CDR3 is CASSLVGGGADTQYF. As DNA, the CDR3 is TGTGCCAGCAGCTTAGTTGGCGGGGGGGCAGATACGCAGTATTTT.

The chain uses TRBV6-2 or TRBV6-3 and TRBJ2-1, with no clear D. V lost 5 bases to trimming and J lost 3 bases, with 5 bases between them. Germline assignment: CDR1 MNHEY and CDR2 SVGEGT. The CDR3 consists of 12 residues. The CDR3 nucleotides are TGTGCCAGCAGTACGGGCTACAATGAGCAGTTCTTC. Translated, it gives CASSTGYNEQFF.

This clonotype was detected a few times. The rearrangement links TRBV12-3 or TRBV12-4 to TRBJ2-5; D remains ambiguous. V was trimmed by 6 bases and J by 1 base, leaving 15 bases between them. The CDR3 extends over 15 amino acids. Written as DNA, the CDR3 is TGTGCCAGCAGCCCCGCCAACTGGCCCCAAGAGACCCAGTACTTC. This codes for CASSPANWPQETQYF.

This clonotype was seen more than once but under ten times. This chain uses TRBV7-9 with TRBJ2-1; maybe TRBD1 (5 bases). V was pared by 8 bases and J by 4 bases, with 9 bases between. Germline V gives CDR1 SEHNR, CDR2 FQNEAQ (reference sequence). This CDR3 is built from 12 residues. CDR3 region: CASGQGYNEQFF. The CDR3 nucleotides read TGTGCCAGCGGGCAGGGTTACAATGAGCAGTTCTTC.

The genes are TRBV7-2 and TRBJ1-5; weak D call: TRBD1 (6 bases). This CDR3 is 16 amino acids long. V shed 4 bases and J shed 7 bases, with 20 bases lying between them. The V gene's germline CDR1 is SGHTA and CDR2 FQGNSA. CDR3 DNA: TGTGCCAGCAGCTCCAGGAGGGGGGAAGGTTTCCAGCCCCAGCATTTT. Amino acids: CASSSRRGEGFQPQHF.

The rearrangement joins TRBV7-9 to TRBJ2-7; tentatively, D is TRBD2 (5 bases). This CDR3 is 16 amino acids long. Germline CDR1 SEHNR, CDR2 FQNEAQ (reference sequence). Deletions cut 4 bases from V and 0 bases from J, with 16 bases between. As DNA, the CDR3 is TGTGCCAGCAGCTCCGGGGTATTACCGAGCTCCTACGAGCAGTACTTC. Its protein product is CASSSGVLPSSYEQYF.

The CDR3, as DNA: TGCAGCGTCCACGGACGGCCGAGCGCTGAAGCTTTCTTT. Encoded protein: CSVHGRPSAEAFF. The V call is TRBV29-1, the J call TRBJ1-1; no firm D call. V lost 6 bases, J lost 6 bases, and 17 bases lay in between. CDR3 length: 13 residues. The germline V gene encodes CDR1 SQVTM and CDR2 ANQGSEA. Variable domain in full (rest from reference TRBV29-1 and TRBJ1-1): SAVISQKPSRDICQRGTSLTIQCQVDSQVTMMFWYRQQPGQSLTLIATANQGSEATYESGFVIDKFPISRPNLTFSTLTVSNMSPEDSSIYLCSVHGRPSAEAFFGQGTRLTVV.

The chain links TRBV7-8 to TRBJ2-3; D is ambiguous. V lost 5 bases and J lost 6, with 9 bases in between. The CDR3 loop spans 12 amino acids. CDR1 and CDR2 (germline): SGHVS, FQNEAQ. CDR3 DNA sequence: TGTGCCAGCAGCAGCCAGGAGGATACGCAGTATTTT. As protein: CASSSQEDTQYF.